This T cell receptor (beta chain) was documented in a study of T cells in localized non-small cell lung cancer. Data came from immunoSEQ multiplex PCR; TCRdb stores just in-frame clones and leaves some out. The sample records roughly 27,000 clones, 92% being singletons. General study results and limits: Adjacent lung had a median 57 of the 100 largest tumor clones. Analysis by sequencing included only one tumor region, so heterogeneity remains possible.

Note on this clone: Its specificity is not known.

The material was peripheral blood mononuclear cells, obtained before any cancer treatment. This receptor was obtained from a woman aged 35-75 years with stage III lung adenocarcinoma.

CDR3 in DNA: TGTGCCAGCAGCCATTGGACTAGCGGGAGGGCCCACGAGCAGTACTTC. This codes for CASSHWTSGRAHEQYF. The chain links TRBV5-4 to TRBJ2-7, with 15 bases identical to TRBD2. Germline CDR1 reads SGHNT; CDR2 reads YYREEE (reference sequence). The CDR3 runs 16 residues. The V segment lost 4 bases and the J segment 5 bases; nucleotides outside the gene matches: 7.